This T cell receptor (beta chain) was observed in a study of blood T cells in healthy people across ages (dated by TCRdb to the mid-2010s). Describing the broader study: In model experiments, roughly one uniquely barcoded TCR beta cDNA molecule per two T cells was captured by template switching. Using deep sequencing normalized with unique cDNA molecular identifiers, the study measured how TCR beta repertoire diversity changes with age. Four age groups were formed from the donors: young (average roughly 15 years), middle-aged (around 40), aged (approximately 60) and long-lived (more than 75). Donors of different ages were randomly distributed across sequencing lanes to avoid experimental bias. The study analyzed two additional independent replicas of 1 million unique cDNA reads from the same blood draw for two donors, one aged 18 to 30 and one aged 80 or older. Overall study outcomes, separate from this receptor: Because the CMV infection status of the donors was unknown, age-related changes in expanded clonotypes may potentially have been confounded. Observed TCR beta diversity per million T cells fell roughly linearly with age, and a significant reduction was already apparent by age around 40. Since profiling was done on bulk unsorted PBMCs, naive and antigen-experienced compartments could not be conclusively compared. Estimates of total diversity based on one million sequenced T cells were regarded as lower bounds and as underestimates. Observed TCR beta diversity correlated strongly with the percentage of naive T cells measured by flow cytometry. Compared with the aged group, more naive CD4+ T cells, fewer expanded clones and increased TCR diversity were shown by the long-lived group, suggesting age selection.

The junction carries 11 bases between V and J, which are trimmed by 4 bases and 5 bases respectively. There are 13 amino acids in the CDR3, from cysteine to phenylalanine inclusive. Only the CDR3 region is kept as DNA, spanning 39 bases read in frame from base 1. The method was 5' RACE. Sequencer: Illumina HiSeq 2500. A second roughly 7 to 12 cycle PCR used a sample-barcoded 5' primer and a J-beta primer mix. Each TCR beta cDNA molecule received a unique molecular identifier from a template-switch 5' adaptor carrying 12 random nucleotides. Each sample yielded at least 2.5 million CDR3-containing paired-end reads. All of the RNA was converted into first-strand cDNA using the Mint cDNA synthesis kit, with a TRBC-specific oligonucleotide serving as the primer. All cDNA was treated with uracil-DNA glycosylase and then went through a first 18-cycle PCR with the universal primers M1SS and BC2_uni_R. As for the original processing: Each sample was normalized by randomly selecting 1 million high-quality reads, each carrying a distinct molecular identifier. Reads sharing molecular identifiers were discarded rather than binned into consensus sequences. CDR3 identification, clonotype clustering and error correction used MiTCR with a Q25 quality threshold and the strictest error-elimination algorithm. Lower-bound total TCR beta diversity was estimated with a nonparametric unseen species model using Euler transformation. TCRdb trimmed the raw reads at Q25, called clones with MiXCR and kept productive beta chains. Here each entry gathers all rows of one CDR3 protein and keeps the most common genes and DNA. TCRdb assigned the V and J calls; the authors' analysis was not used. The sample table records some 900,000 distinct CDR3 sequences; about 28% of these occur just once. The top ten hold 17% of the sample.

Systemically healthy Caucasian individuals from Russia, 35 to 50 in total and aged roughly 6 to 100 years, were included as donors. Each donor gave ten milliliters of peripheral blood, drawn into EDTA-treated Vacutainer tubes. Ficoll-Paque density-gradient centrifugation was used to isolate PBMCs, with at least 7 million per sample. Trizol reagent was used to extract total RNA from the PBMCs, yielding at least 6 micrograms per sample. For every donor, an aliquot of PBMCs went through flow cytometry to measure the percentages of naive CD45RAhigh/CD27high T cells. This clonotype was counted ten times or more. Its antigen remains unidentified. No base-level quality is on record; no much larger clone is a single base apart.

Sequencing was carried out using blood. This chain is built from TRBV12-3 or TRBV12-4 and TRBJ2-5, with TRBD2 perhaps the D gene, on 6 matching bases. The TCR was taken from a woman of 80 years or more in good health. The CDR3 amino acid sequence is: CASSSTSRETQYF. The DNA reads TGTGCCAGCAGTTCGACTAGTCGGGAGACCCAGTACTTC.